Following are 16 T cell receptor beta chains from one sample sequenced in a study of OX40 agonist ivuxolimab in advanced cancers. The table came from immunoSEQ multiplex PCR; TCRdb's copy has only in-frame clones and leaves some out. The sample yields approximately 99,000 clones, 91% seen once. Sequencing was performed on CD4+ or CD8+ T cells sorted from blood, taken in a trial of the OX40 agonist ivuxolimab. These receptors all stem from an adult with an advanced solid tumor such as melanoma, head and neck, liver or kidney cancer.

The J gene is TRBJ1-2, the V gene TRBV6-1; 8 nucleotides match TRBD1. V trimming: 2 bases; J trimming: 8 bases; junction bases outside the gene matches: 10. The CDR3 has 15 amino acids. Germline CDR1 MNHNS, CDR2 SASEGT. CDR3 sequence reads: CASSEIYRGKYGYTF. CDR3 sequence (DNA): TGTGCCAGCAGTGAAATATACAGGGGGAAGTACGGCTACACCTTC.

V and J are TRBV5-1 and TRBJ2-7; possibly TRBD2 for D (6 bases). Germline V gives CDR1 SGHRS, CDR2 YFSETQ. There are 16 residues in the CDR3. The germline V and J ends were trimmed by 6 bases and 2 bases, with 21 bases remaining between them. The chain's CDR3 is CASTRTASDQTYEQYF. The CDR3 coding sequence is TGCGCCAGCACTCGGACGGCTAGCGACCAAACCTACGAGCAGTACTTC.

The rearrangement joins TRBV9 to TRBJ2-5; possibly TRBD2 for D (5 bases). The germline V gene encodes CDR1 SGDLS and CDR2 YYNGEE. Trimming took off 4 bases at V and 1 base at J, with 14 bases between the two ends. The CDR3 is 15 residues long. The CDR3 nucleotides are TGTGCCAGCAGCCCCCGGGGTAGCGCCCAAGAGACCCAGTACTTC. Translated: CASSPRGSAQETQYF.

The chain joins TRBV2 to TRBJ2-5; D is possibly TRBD1 (6 bases). Trimming cost V 6 bases and J 1 base, with 15 bases left between them. In germline, CDR1 is SNHLY, CDR2 FYNNEI. The CDR3 spans 15 residues. The CDR3 sequence is CASSWAGQFQETQYF. The CDR3 DNA follows: TGTGCCAGCAGCTGGGCCGGACAGTTCCAAGAGACCCAGTACTTC.

The gene calls are TRBV30 and TRBJ1-5, with D hard to call. Trimming pared 5 bases from V and 3 bases from J, leaving 8 bases between. This CDR3 is 12 amino acids long. From germline, CDR1 is GTSNPN and CDR2 SVGIG (reference sequence). The CDR3 spells CAWGKNNQPQHF. In DNA form, the CDR3 reads TGTGCCTGGGGGAAGAACAATCAGCCCCAGCATTTT.

V gene TRBV19 combines with J gene TRBJ1-5; TRBD1 might be the D (5 bases). This CDR3 comprises 16 residues. Germline CDR1 and CDR2: LNHDA and SQIVND (reference sequence). V was pared by 4 bases and J by 0 bases, with 13 bases between. The CDR3: CASSREGRYSNQPQHF. DNA of the CDR3: TGTGCCAGTAGTAGAGAGGGACGGTATAGCAATCAGCCCCAGCATTTT.

The genes are TRBV5-6 and TRBJ1-4; the match to TRBD1 covers 8 bases. V was pared by 0 bases and J by 3 bases, with 4 bases of the junction left unmatched. The germline gives CDR1 SGHDT, CDR2 YYEEEE. This CDR3 spans 16 amino acids. The CDR3 sequence is CASSLDRGLANEKLFF. The CDR3 nucleotides read TGTGCCAGCAGCTTGGACAGGGGGTTGGCTAATGAAAAACTGTTTTTT.

The chain recombines TRBV19 with TRBJ1-5; 10 nucleotides match TRBD1. With V trimmed by 2 bases and J by 2 bases, 9 bases remained unmatched. The CDR3 runs 18 residues. The germline V gene has CDR1 LNHDA and CDR2 SQIVND (reference sequence). DNA of the CDR3: TGTGCCAGTAGTATACCTACCGGGACAGGGGTAGGCAATCAGCCCCAGCATTTT. Amino acids: CASSIPTGTGVGNQPQHF.

V is TRBV30 and J is TRBJ1-5; D is unclear. The CDR3 extends over 14 amino acids. V dropped 2 bases and J dropped 1 base, with 9 bases sitting between them. The V gene's germline CDR1 is GTSNPN and CDR2 SVGIG (reference sequence). The CDR3 DNA reads TGTGCCTGGAGTCCGGTTGGCAGCAATCAGCCCCAGCATTTT. Translation: CAWSPVGSNQPQHF.

The chain recombines TRBV29-1 with TRBJ2-5, with 8 bases aligning to TRBD2. Germline CDR1 SQVTM, CDR2 ANQGSEA. V shed 4 bases and J 5 bases; nucleotides not matched to a gene: 3. The CDR3 is 12 residues long. DNA of the CDR3: TGCAGCGTTGTGTCGGGGGGGGAGACCCAGTACTTC. Translated, it gives CSVVSGGETQYF.

The rearrangement joins TRBV4-2 to TRBJ1-2; TRBD1 matches 10 bases. CDR1 and CDR2 from the germline V gene are LGHNA and YNFKEQ. J gave up 8 bases and V 7 bases, and 10 bases lay outside the gene matches. The length of the CDR3 is 14 residues. The CDR3 DNA sequence: TGTGCCAGCATGAGGGACAGGGGTCCGGACGGCTACACCTTC. Translation: CASMRDRGPDGYTF.

V is TRBV29-1 and J is TRBJ1-4; perhaps TRBD1 as D (5 bases). Germline CDR1 SQVTM, CDR2 ANQGSEA. V dropped 6 bases and J dropped 5 bases, with 10 bases sitting between them. This CDR3 comprises 12 residues. CDR3 DNA sequence: TGCAGCGTCTCGACAGACAATGAAAAACTGTTTTTT. It is translated as CSVSTDNEKLFF.

The count of this clone is one. This chain connects TRBV6-5 to TRBJ1-2; no reliable D call. CDR1 is MNHEY, CDR2 SVGAGI, per germline. The CDR3 runs 15 residues. V was trimmed by 2 bases and J by 6 bases, leaving 16 bases between them. Here the CDR3 reads CASSYRGTQSHGYTF. CDR3 nucleotides: TGTGCCAGCAGTTACCGCGGAACCCAAAGCCATGGCTACACCTTC.

V and J are TRBV6-5 and TRBJ1-3; D is perhaps TRBD1 (5 bases). Germline-derived CDR1 and CDR2 are MNHEY and SVGAGI. The CDR3 spans 15 residues. Trimming shortened V by 5 bases and J by 0 bases, and 11 bases separated the two germline ends. The CDR3 DNA is TGTGCCAGCAGTGGGGCAGCGGACTCTGGAAACACCATATATTTT. As protein: CASSGAADSGNTIYF.

This chain uses TRBV6-1 with TRBJ1-4; 7 positions agree with TRBD1. V dropped 4 bases and J dropped 5; count of bases not matched to a gene: 4. The germline V gene encodes CDR1 MNHNS and CDR2 SASEGT. The CDR3 sequence is 14 residues long. CDR3 in DNA: TGTGCCAGCAGTGCCCCAGGGGGGAATGAAAAACTGTTTTTT. Its translation is CASSAPGGNEKLFF.

The rearrangement links TRBV5-1 to TRBJ1-5; 8 nucleotides agree with TRBD1. In germline, CDR1 is SGHRS, CDR2 YFSETQ. The CDR3 has 15 amino acids. Germline trimming cut 3 bases from V and 5 bases from J; bases unmatched to any gene: 7. CDR3 DNA sequence: TGCGCCAGCAGCTGGGGGACAGGCCAATATCAGCCCCAGCATTTT. Protein sequence: CASSWGTGQYQPQHF.